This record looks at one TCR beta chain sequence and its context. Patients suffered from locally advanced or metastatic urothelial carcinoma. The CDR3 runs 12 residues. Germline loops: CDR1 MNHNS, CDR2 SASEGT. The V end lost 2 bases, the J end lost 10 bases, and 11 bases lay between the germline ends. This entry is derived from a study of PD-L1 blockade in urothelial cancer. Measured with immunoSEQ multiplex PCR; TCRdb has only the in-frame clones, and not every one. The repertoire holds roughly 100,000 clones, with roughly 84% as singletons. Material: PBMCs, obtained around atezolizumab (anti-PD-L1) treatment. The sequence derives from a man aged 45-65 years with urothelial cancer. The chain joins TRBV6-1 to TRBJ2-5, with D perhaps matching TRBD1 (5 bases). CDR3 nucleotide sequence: TGTGCCAGCAGTGAACAGGGAAGGGACCAGTACTTC. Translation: CASSEQGRDQYF.